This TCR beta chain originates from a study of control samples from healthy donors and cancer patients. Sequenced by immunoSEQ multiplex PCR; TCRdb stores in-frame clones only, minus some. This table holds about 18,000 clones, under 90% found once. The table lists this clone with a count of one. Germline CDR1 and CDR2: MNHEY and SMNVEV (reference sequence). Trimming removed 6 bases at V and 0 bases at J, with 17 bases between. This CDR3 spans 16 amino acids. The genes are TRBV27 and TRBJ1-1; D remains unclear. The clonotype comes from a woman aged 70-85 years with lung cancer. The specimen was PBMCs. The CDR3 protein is CASRHTRRTVNTEAFF. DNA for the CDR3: TGTGCCAGCAGACACACCCGGCGTACAGTGAACACTGAAGCTTTCTTT.